This TCR beta chain was sequenced in a study of T cells after yellow fever vaccination (dated by TCRdb to between 2018 and 2021). Turning to the overall study: Libraries from fractions with low cell numbers were prepared with the SMART-Seq v4 Ultra Low Input RNA kit. To track T-cell clones before and after primary and booster YFV17D yellow fever vaccination, bulk TCR alpha and beta repertoires were sequenced longitudinally. Two healthy male donors made up the cohort, one aged 18 to 29 years and the other aged 30 to 40 years. Blood was drawn at multiple timepoints before and after primary and secondary immunization, with bulk PBMC replicates and cell subsets isolated. Overall results and qualifications from the work: Computational filtering was required because FACS-sorted repertoires could contain abundant contaminating clonotypes from the bulk population. Most clones expanded after primary vaccination (almost 97% of CD4 and 80% to 90% of CD8) were re-detected after the booster, suggesting that broad memory maintenance occurred. Only a couple of donors were included in the study, so the extent to which the findings can be generalized is limited. Compared with the primary T-cell response, the secondary T-cell response was faster but weaker, reaching its peak on day 5 rather than on day 15. A small share of clonotypes occurred in both CD4 and CD8 compartments, likely arising from convergent recombination.

The treatment or condition label on this specimen signifies: live attenuated yellow fever vaccine strain. PBMCs were isolated from peripheral blood using a standard Ficoll-Paque protocol. Dynabeads CD4 and CD8 positive selection kits were used to isolate the CD4 and CD8 T-cell fractions. TriZol was used to extract RNA from bulk PBMCs, CD4 and CD8 fractions, and dextramer-positive and dextramer-negative fractions. Synthesis of TCR cDNA relied on 5'RACE template switching, a step that introduced a universal primer site along with unique molecular identifiers. Priming of cDNA synthesis was performed from both the TCR alpha and TCR beta constant segments. Library amplification involved two PCR steps, and the second step added sample barcodes and sequencing adapters. Sequencing of libraries was performed on Illumina HiSeq 2500 (2x100 bp) or NovaSeq (2x150 bp). The published analysis was carried out like this. Reads were demultiplexed and collapsed into UMI consensus sequences with MIGEC, and V(D)J alignment was performed with MiXCR. Vaccine-responding clonotypes were identified with edgeR using replicate PBMC samples, with FDR below 0.01 and a log2 fold change above 5 up to day 15 being required. Each bulk clonotype was labeled CD4 or CD8 based on which sequenced repertoire, CD4 or CD8, contained the clonotype at higher abundance. The public reads were reanalyzed by TCRdb: fastp trimming at Q25, MiXCR alignment, in-frame beta chains only. When rows share a CDR3 protein, they turn into one entry using the most common DNA and genes. For this entry, the V and J calls and clone size follow TCRdb and not the study's own pipeline. The sample table shows 78,000 or so distinct CDR3 sequences, and more than 5.5% are seen once. Of the sample, approximately 31% is held by the ten largest clones.

Clipping removes 1 base from V and 8 bases from J, with 3 as the unmatched junction base count. From the cysteine up to the phenylalanine, the CDR3 has a length of 14 residues. Of all the DNA, just the CDR3 is kept, 42 bases in frame from base 1. Taken from the germline V gene, the CDR1 and CDR2 loops are MGHRA and YSYEKL. Turning to this clonotype: Which antigen it targets is not known. No much larger clone is present one base from it, and per-base qualities are unavailable.

This sequence uses TRBV4-1 and TRBJ2-1, with 9 bases aligning to TRBD1. This receptor was obtained from a young man who received the YFV17D yellow fever vaccine. This material consisted of CD8+ T cells sorted from PBMCs, taken roughly 10 days after the first yellow fever vaccination. The nucleotide sequence reads as follows: TGCGCCAGCAGCCAAGCTTGGACAGGGGATGAGCAGTTCTTC. Translation gives CASSQAWTGDEQFF.